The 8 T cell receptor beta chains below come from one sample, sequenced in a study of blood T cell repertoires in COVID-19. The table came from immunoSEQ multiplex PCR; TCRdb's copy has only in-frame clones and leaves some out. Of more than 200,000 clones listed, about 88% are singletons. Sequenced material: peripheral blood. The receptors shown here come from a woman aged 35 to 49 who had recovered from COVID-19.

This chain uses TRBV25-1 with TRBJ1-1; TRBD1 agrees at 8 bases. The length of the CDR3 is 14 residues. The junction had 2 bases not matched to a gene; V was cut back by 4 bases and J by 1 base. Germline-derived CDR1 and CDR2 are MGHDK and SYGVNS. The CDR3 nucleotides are TGTGCCAGCAGTGTTGACAGGGGGAACACTGAAGCTTTCTTT. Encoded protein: CASSVDRGNTEAFF.

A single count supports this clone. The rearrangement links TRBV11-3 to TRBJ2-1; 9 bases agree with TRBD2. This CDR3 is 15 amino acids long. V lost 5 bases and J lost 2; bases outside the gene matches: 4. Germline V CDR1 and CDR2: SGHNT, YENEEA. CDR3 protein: CASSATSGPYNEQFF. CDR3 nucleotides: TGTGCCAGCAGCGCCACTAGCGGGCCCTACAATGAGCAGTTCTTC.

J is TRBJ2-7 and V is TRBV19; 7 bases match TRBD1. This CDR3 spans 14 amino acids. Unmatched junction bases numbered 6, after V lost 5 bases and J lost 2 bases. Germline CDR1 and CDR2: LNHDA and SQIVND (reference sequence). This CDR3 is CASSFWGQTYEQYF. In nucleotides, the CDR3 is TGTGCCAGTAGTTTCTGGGGACAGACCTACGAGCAGTACTTC.

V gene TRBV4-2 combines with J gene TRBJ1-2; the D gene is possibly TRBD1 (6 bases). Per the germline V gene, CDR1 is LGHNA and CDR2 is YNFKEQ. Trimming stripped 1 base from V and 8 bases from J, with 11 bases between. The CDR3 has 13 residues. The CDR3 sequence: CASSQVGGEGYTF. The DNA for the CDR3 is TGTGCCAGCAGCCAAGTTGGGGGCGAGGGCTACACCTTC.

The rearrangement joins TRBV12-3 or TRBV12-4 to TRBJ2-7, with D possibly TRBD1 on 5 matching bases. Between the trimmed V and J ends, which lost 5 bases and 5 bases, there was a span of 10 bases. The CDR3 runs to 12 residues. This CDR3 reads CASSTQGHEQYF. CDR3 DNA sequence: TGTGCCAGCAGTACCCAGGGCCACGAGCAGTACTTC.

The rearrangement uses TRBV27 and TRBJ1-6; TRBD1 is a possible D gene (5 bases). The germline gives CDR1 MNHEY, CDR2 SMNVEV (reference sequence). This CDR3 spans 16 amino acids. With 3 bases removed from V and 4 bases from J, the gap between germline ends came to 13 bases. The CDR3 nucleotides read TGTGCCAGCAGTTTGAGTGAGCGGGGGTATAATTCACCCCTCCACTTT. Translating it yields CASSLSERGYNSPLHF.

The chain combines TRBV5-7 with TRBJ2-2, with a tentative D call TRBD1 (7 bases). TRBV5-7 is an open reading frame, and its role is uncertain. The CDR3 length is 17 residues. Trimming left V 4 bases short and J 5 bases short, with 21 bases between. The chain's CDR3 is CASSGGSGGYRTGELFF. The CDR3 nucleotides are TGTGCCAGCAGCGGGGGTTCAGGGGGGTACCGAACCGGGGAGCTGTTTTTT.

CDR3 DNA sequence: TGCGCCAGCAGGAGGACAGGGGTGGCAGCAGATACGCAGTATTTT. Its protein is CASRRTGVAADTQYF. The chain uses TRBV5-1 and TRBJ2-3; 9 nucleotides match TRBD1. V trimming: 5 bases; J trimming: 4 bases; junction bases outside the gene matches: 8. The CDR3 sequence is 15 residues long. Germline V gene sequence: CDR1 SGHRS, CDR2 YFSETQ.